This T cell receptor beta chain was identified in a study of cytomegalovirus exposure and HLA in healthy donors. V lost 5 bases to trimming and J lost 6 bases, with 20 bases between them. The CDR3 runs 15 residues. Germline CDR1 reads SQVTM; CDR2 reads ANQGSEA. The PCR made use of 60 Vbeta and 13 Jbeta primers. Sequencing was performed with immunoSEQ multiplex PCR; in TCRdb, only in-frame clones are kept and a portion is missing. In the table there are some 180,000 clones, about 70% of which are singletons. This clone was seen a single time. This TCR was recovered from a woman under 40 in good health and CMV-seronegative. The sequencing input was PBMCs. The rearrangement links TRBV29-1 to TRBJ2-1; tentative D call: TRBD1 (5 bases). The CDR3 spells CSVLGQGSFRNEQFF. For the CDR3, the DNA is TGCAGCGTTCTGGGGCAGGGATCATTCCGCAATGAGCAGTTCTTC.